This T cell receptor beta chain was observed in a study of radiotherapy plus CTLA-4 blockade in lung cancer. TCRdb keeps only in-frame clones here, not all; method: immunoSEQ multiplex PCR. The sample yields 24,000 or so clones, around 71% seen once. The germline gives CDR1 SQVTM, CDR2 ANQGSEA. The CDR3 is made up of 12 amino acids. Trimming left V 7 bases short and J 9 bases short, with 19 bases between. This TCR came from a human donor with non-small cell lung cancer whose response to radiotherapy plus ipilimumab could not be evaluated. The chain is built from TRBV29-1 and TRBJ2-7; possibly TRBD1 for D (6 bases). The source material was peripheral blood, sampled from a patient treated with radiotherapy plus ipilimumab. CDR3: CSAMDSRLGQYF. CDR3 DNA sequence: TGCAGCGCCATGGACAGTAGGCTTGGGCAGTACTTC.